A selection of T cell receptor beta chains follows, all from one sample in a study of blood T cell repertoires in COVID-19. Here immunoSEQ multiplex PCR was the method, and the copy in TCRdb shows in-frame clones only, minus some. The repertoire holds 40,000 to 50,000 clones, with 87% as singletons. The sample taken for sequencing was peripheral blood. The source is a human donor in a cohort sampled during active COVID-19. CDR3s include the opening cysteine and the closing phenylalanine or tryptophan. The D gene is left open where the match is weak. Not all rows give a size; the values are once, few, many and, for expanded clones, a class.

D gene: TRBD2
J gene: TRBJ2-6
clone size: .
V gene: TRBV3-1/TRBV3-2
CDR3 DNA: TGTGCCAGCACCACTTGGGCGGGAGGTTCTGGGGCCAACGTCCTGACTTTC
CDR3 protein: CASTTWAGGSGANVLTF

D gene: .
J gene: TRBJ2-7
clone size: once
V gene: TRBV27
CDR3 DNA: TGTGCCAGCAGTCGGACAGCTACCTACGAGCAGTACTTC
CDR3 protein: CASSRTATYEQYF

D gene: TRBD2
J gene: TRBJ2-7
clone size: .
V gene: TRBV13
CDR3 DNA: TGTGCCAGCAGCTTAGGTGGGGGGGTAACCTACGAGCAGTACTTC
CDR3 protein: CASSLGGGVTYEQYF

D gene: TRBD2
J gene: TRBJ2-7
clone size: .
V gene: TRBV2
CDR3 DNA: TGTGCCAGCAGTGAAGCGGTGCGGGGGGGCCACGAGCAGTACTTC
CDR3 protein: CASSEAVRGGHEQYF

D gene: .
J gene: TRBJ1-1
clone size: .
V gene: TRBV6-2/TRBV6-3
CDR3 DNA: TGTGCCAGCAGTGTGACAGAGACTGAAGCTTTCTTT
CDR3 protein: CASSVTETEAFF

D gene: TRBD2
J gene: TRBJ2-7
clone size: .
V gene: TRBV7-9
CDR3 DNA: TGTGCCAGCAGCTTAGCGCTGGGACTAGCGGGGGGGCCTCGGAACGAGCAGTACTTC
CDR3 protein: CASSLALGLAGGPRNEQYF

D gene: .
J gene: TRBJ1-2
clone size: .
V gene: TRBV12-5
CDR3 DNA: TGTGCTAGTGGTTTGGGGACAGAACCCACTCGCTACACCTTC
CDR3 protein: CASGLGTEPTRYTF

D gene: TRBD2
J gene: TRBJ2-7
clone size: .
V gene: TRBV7-6
CDR3 DNA: TGTGCCAGCAGCCCGGAGGAACTAGCGGGGAGTGAGCAGTACTTC
CDR3 protein: CASSPEELAGSEQYF

D gene: TRBD1
J gene: TRBJ1-2
clone size: .
V gene: TRBV15
CDR3 DNA: TGTGCCACCAGCCAGGGACAGGGTCATGGCTACACCTTC
CDR3 protein: CATSQGQGHGYTF

D gene: TRBD2
J gene: TRBJ2-7
clone size: .
V gene: TRBV11-1
CDR3 DNA: TGTGCCAGCAGCCGAAACCTAGCGGGCGGCTACGAGCAGTACTTC
CDR3 protein: CASSRNLAGGYEQYF

D gene: TRBD1
J gene: TRBJ1-1
clone size: .
V gene: TRBV2
CDR3 DNA: TGTGCCAGCAGCAGACAGGGCATGAACACTGAAGCTTTCTTT
CDR3 protein: CASSRQGMNTEAFF

D gene: .
J gene: TRBJ2-7
clone size: few
V gene: TRBV7-9
CDR3 DNA: TGTGCCAGCAGCTCTGACAATTTATACGAGCAGTACTTC
CDR3 protein: CASSSDNLYEQYF

D gene: TRBD2
J gene: TRBJ2-1
clone size: .
V gene: TRBV2
CDR3 DNA: TGTGCCAGCTTACTAGCGGGATCTGGCGAGCAGTTCTTC
CDR3 protein: CASLLAGSGEQFF

D gene: TRBD1
J gene: TRBJ2-1
clone size: .
V gene: TRBV10-3
CDR3 DNA: TGTGCCATCAGTGAAGGGGGCGGCTCCTACAATGAGCAGTTCTTC
CDR3 protein: CAISEGGGSYNEQFF

D gene: TRBD1
J gene: TRBJ1-4
clone size: .
V gene: TRBV4-2
CDR3 DNA: TGTGCCAGCAGCCAAGAAGGAGGACAGGGACGGGAAAAACTGTTTTTT
CDR3 protein: CASSQEGGQGREKLFF

D gene: .
J gene: TRBJ2-7
clone size: once
V gene: TRBV5-8
CDR3 DNA: TGTGCCAGCAGCTTGGGGAGGGTTATGTTGAACGAGCAGTACTTC
CDR3 protein: CASSLGRVMLNEQYF

D gene: .
J gene: TRBJ1-2
clone size: .
V gene: TRBV13
CDR3 DNA: TGTGCCAGCAGCTTAAGGCGGTCGACTAACTATGGCTACACCTTC
CDR3 protein: CASSLRRSTNYGYTF

D gene: TRBD2
J gene: TRBJ2-1
clone size: .
V gene: TRBV12-3/TRBV12-4
CDR3 DNA: TGTGCCAGCCGGACTAGCGGGAGAGATGAGCAGTTCTTC
CDR3 protein: CASRTSGRDEQFF

D gene: TRBD2
J gene: TRBJ2-3
clone size: .
V gene: TRBV11-3
CDR3 DNA: TGTGCCAGCAGCTCGGGGCAAGCGGGGAGCACAGATACGCAGTATTTT
CDR3 protein: CASSSGQAGSTDTQYF

D gene: TRBD1
J gene: TRBJ1-3
clone size: .
V gene: TRBV28
CDR3 DNA: TGTGCCAGCAGCCTTAGGACAGGGGCTGGAAACACCATATATTTT
CDR3 protein: CASSLRTGAGNTIYF

D gene: TRBD2
J gene: TRBJ2-7
clone size: .
V gene: TRBV9
CDR3 DNA: TGTGCCAGCAGCCCGACTAGCGGGAGCCACGAGCAGTACTTC
CDR3 protein: CASSPTSGSHEQYF

D gene: .
J gene: TRBJ1-4
clone size: .
V gene: TRBV3-1/TRBV3-2
CDR3 DNA: TGTGTCAGCAGCCAAGATTGGGCCAGTGAAAAACTGTTTTTT
CDR3 protein: CVSSQDWASEKLFF

D gene: .
J gene: TRBJ2-5
clone size: .
V gene: TRBV2
CDR3 DNA: TGTGCCAGCAGTCGAACAGGGCCTCCGGAGACCCAGTACTTC
CDR3 protein: CASSRTGPPETQYF

D gene: .
J gene: TRBJ1-3
clone size: .
V gene: TRBV4-1
CDR3 DNA: TGCGCCAGCAGCCAAGAATCGGTCGGAAACACCATATATTTT
CDR3 protein: CASSQESVGNTIYF

D gene: TRBD1
J gene: TRBJ2-7
clone size: .
V gene: TRBV7-6
CDR3 DNA: TGTGCCAGCAGCCCAGGGACAGGGGGCTCGGGCGAGCAGTACTTC
CDR3 protein: CASSPGTGGSGEQYF

D gene: .
J gene: TRBJ2-7
clone size: .
V gene: TRBV6-6
CDR3 DNA: TGTGCCAGCAGTCACAAATACGAGCAGTACTTC
CDR3 protein: CASSHKYEQYF

D gene: TRBD1
J gene: TRBJ1-1
clone size: .
V gene: TRBV3-1/TRBV3-2
CDR3 DNA: TGTGCCAGCAGCCGTACAGGGGGAGAAACTGAAGCTTTCTTT
CDR3 protein: CASSRTGGETEAFF

D gene: TRBD1
J gene: TRBJ1-6
clone size: .
V gene: TRBV5-6
CDR3 DNA: TGTGCCAGCAGCGGAGGACAGGGGGCGGCCGGTAATTCACCCCTCCACTTT
CDR3 protein: CASSGGQGAAGNSPLHF

D gene: .
J gene: TRBJ1-2
clone size: .
V gene: TRBV2
CDR3 DNA: TGTGCCAGCAGTGTCGGGGGAGGCTACACCTTC
CDR3 protein: CASSVGGGYTF

D gene: TRBD2
J gene: TRBJ2-1
clone size: .
V gene: TRBV7-7
CDR3 DNA: TGTGCCAGCAGCTTAGACCCCTGGGAGGGCCGCGGTGAGCAGTTCTTC
CDR3 protein: CASSLDPWEGRGEQFF

D gene: .
J gene: TRBJ1-2
clone size: .
V gene: TRBV27
CDR3 DNA: TGTGCCAGCAGTTTCGAGAGGGATACTAACTATGGCTACACCTTC
CDR3 protein: CASSFERDTNYGYTF

D gene: TRBD1
J gene: TRBJ2-2
clone size: .
V gene: TRBV11-3
CDR3 DNA: TGTGCCAGCAGAACCGGGACAGAGCGGTCCGGGGAGCTGTTTTTT
CDR3 protein: CASRTGTERSGELFF

D gene: TRBD1
J gene: TRBJ1-1
clone size: .
V gene: TRBV18
CDR3 DNA: TGTGCCAGCTCACCACCGGTGGGACAGGGGGTTTTGAGCGCTTTCTTT
CDR3 protein: CASSPPVGQGVLSAFF

D gene: TRBD2
J gene: TRBJ2-1
clone size: .
V gene: TRBV15
CDR3 DNA: TGTGCCACCAGCAGATACGGACTAGCGGGGCTCAATGAGCAGTTCTTC
CDR3 protein: CATSRYGLAGLNEQFF

D gene: .
J gene: TRBJ2-1
clone size: .
V gene: TRBV7-8
CDR3 DNA: TGTGCCACCCTCAGCTCCTACAATGAGCAGTTCTTC
CDR3 protein: CATLSSYNEQFF

D gene: TRBD1
J gene: TRBJ1-1
clone size: .
V gene: TRBV7-8
CDR3 DNA: TGTGCCAGCAGCTTGACAGGGGGCACTGAAGCTTTCTTT
CDR3 protein: CASSLTGGTEAFF

D gene: TRBD1
J gene: TRBJ2-7
clone size: .
V gene: TRBV28
CDR3 DNA: TGTGCCAGCAGGGAGGGGGGACAGGAACCCTACGAGCAGTACTTC
CDR3 protein: CASREGGQEPYEQYF

D gene: TRBD1
J gene: TRBJ2-1
clone size: .
V gene: TRBV30
CDR3 DNA: TGTGCCTGGGAGGTGGACAGGTACAATGAGCAGTTCTTC
CDR3 protein: CAWEVDRYNEQFF

D gene: TRBD2
J gene: TRBJ2-7
clone size: once
V gene: TRBV3-1/TRBV3-2
CDR3 DNA: TGTGCCAGCAGCCAAGGGACTAGCGGGAACTACGAGCAGTACTTC
CDR3 protein: CASSQGTSGNYEQYF

D gene: .
J gene: TRBJ2-2
clone size: .
V gene: TRBV7-9
CDR3 DNA: TGTGCCAGCAGCTTAGTATCGGGGGCGAACACCGGGGAGCTGTTTTTT
CDR3 protein: CASSLVSGANTGELFF

D gene: TRBD1
J gene: TRBJ2-1
clone size: .
V gene: TRBV9
CDR3 DNA: TGTGCCAGCAGCCCGGGACAGGGATTCTCCTACAATGAGCAGTTCTTC
CDR3 protein: CASSPGQGFSYNEQFF

D gene: .
J gene: TRBJ1-1
clone size: .
V gene: TRBV4-3
CDR3 DNA: TGCGCCAGCAGCCAAGATCAGGGGTCATATGTGGACACTGAAGCTTTCTTT
CDR3 protein: CASSQDQGSYVDTEAFF

D gene: .
J gene: TRBJ1-1
clone size: .
V gene: TRBV15
CDR3 DNA: TGTGCCACCAGTTTGGAGCCGGGTGTGCGAGCTTTCTTT
CDR3 protein: CATSLEPGVRAFF